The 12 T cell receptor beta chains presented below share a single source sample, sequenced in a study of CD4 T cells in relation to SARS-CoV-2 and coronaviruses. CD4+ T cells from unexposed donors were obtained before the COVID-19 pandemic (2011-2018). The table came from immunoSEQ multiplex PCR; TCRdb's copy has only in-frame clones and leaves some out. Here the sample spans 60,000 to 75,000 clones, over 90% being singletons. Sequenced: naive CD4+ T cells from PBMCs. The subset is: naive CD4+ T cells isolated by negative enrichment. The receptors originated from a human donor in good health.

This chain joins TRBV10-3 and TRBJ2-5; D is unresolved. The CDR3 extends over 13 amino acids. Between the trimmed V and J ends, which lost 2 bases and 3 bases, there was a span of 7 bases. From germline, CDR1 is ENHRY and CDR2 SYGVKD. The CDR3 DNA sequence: TGTGCCATCAGTGAGAGGCCAGAAGAGACCCAGTACTTC. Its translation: CAISERPEETQYF.

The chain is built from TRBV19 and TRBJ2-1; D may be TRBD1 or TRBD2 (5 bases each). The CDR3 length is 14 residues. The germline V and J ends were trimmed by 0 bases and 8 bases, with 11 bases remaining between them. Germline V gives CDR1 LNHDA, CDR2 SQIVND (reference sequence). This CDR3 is CASSIDMGVYEQFF. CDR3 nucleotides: TGTGCCAGTAGTATAGATATGGGGGTCTATGAGCAGTTCTTC. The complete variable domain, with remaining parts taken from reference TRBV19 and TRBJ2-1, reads DGGITQSPKYLFRKEGQNVTLSCEQNLNHDAMYWYRQDPGQGLRLIYYSQIVNDFQKGDIAEGYSVSREKKESFPLTVTSAQKNPTAFYLCASSIDMGVYEQFFGPGTRLTVL.

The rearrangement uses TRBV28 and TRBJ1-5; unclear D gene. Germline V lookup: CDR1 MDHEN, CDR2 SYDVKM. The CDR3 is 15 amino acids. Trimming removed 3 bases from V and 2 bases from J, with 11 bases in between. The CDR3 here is CASSLSRRGNQPQHF. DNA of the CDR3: TGTGCCAGCAGTTTGTCAAGACGGGGCAATCAGCCCCAGCATTTT.

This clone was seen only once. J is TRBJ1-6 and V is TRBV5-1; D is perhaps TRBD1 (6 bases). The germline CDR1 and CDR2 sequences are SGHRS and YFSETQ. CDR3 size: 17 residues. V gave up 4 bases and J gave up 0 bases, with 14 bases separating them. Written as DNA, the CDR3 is TGCGCCAGCAGCGGAAAACAGGGTAGCTCCTATAATTCACCCCTCCACTTT. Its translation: CASSGKQGSSYNSPLHF.

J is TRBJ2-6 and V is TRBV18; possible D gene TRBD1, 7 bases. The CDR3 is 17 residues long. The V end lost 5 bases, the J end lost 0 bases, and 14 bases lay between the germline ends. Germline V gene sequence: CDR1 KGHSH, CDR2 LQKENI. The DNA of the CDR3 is TGTGCCAGCTCAGCGGGACAGCAGAGCTCTGGGGCCAACGTCCTGACTTTC. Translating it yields CASSAGQQSSGANVLTF.

This CDR3 is CAWDSVANYGYTF. In DNA, the CDR3 is TGTGCCTGGGATTCTGTAGCTAACTATGGCTACACCTTC. The V and J genes are TRBV30 and TRBJ1-2; no clear D gene. Trimming removed 5 bases at V and 0 bases at J, with 10 bases between. The CDR3 extends over 13 amino acids. The V gene's germline CDR1 is GTSNPN and CDR2 SVGIG (reference sequence).

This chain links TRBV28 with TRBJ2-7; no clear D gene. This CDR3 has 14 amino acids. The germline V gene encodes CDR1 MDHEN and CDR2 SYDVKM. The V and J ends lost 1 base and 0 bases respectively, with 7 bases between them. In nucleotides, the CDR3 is TGTGCCAGCAGTTTATTTGAGAGCTCCTACGAGCAGTACTTC. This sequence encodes CASSLFESSYEQYF.

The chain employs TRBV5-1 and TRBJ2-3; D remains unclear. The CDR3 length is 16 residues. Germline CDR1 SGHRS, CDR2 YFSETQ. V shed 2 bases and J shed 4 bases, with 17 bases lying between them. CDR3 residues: CASSFVGVGWSDTQYF. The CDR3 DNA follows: TGCGCCAGCAGCTTTGTTGGGGTGGGATGGTCAGATACGCAGTATTTT.

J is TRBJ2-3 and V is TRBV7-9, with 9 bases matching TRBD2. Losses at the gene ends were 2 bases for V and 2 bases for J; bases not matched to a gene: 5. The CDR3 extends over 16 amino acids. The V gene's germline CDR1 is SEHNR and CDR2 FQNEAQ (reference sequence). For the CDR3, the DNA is TGTGCCAGCAGCTTATATGGGACTAGCATCACAGATACGCAGTATTTT. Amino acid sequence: CASSLYGTSITDTQYF.

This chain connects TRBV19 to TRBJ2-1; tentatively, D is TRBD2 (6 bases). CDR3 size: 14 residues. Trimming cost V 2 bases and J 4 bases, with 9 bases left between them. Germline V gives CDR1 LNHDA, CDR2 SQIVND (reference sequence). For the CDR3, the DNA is TGTGCCAGTAGTATAACCGGGGGTTACAATGAGCAGTTCTTC. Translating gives CASSITGGYNEQFF.

CDR3 sequence (DNA): TGTGCCAGCACCCGGGGGGGCGGGCAGCCCCAGCATTTT. Its protein is CASTRGGGQPQHF. This chain links TRBV6-5 with TRBJ1-5; D is possibly TRBD1 (6 bases). Germline CDR1 and CDR2: MNHEY and SVGAGI. The CDR3 consists of 13 residues. Deletions cut 7 bases from V and 7 bases from J, with 14 bases between.

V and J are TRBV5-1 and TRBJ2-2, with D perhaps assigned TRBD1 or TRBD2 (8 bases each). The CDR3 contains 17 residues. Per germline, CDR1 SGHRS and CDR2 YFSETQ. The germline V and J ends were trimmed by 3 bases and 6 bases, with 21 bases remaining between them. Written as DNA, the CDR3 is TGCGCCAGCAGCTCGGGACCTGGACAGGGACTAGCCGGGGAGCTGTTTTTT. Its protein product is CASSSGPGQGLAGELFF.